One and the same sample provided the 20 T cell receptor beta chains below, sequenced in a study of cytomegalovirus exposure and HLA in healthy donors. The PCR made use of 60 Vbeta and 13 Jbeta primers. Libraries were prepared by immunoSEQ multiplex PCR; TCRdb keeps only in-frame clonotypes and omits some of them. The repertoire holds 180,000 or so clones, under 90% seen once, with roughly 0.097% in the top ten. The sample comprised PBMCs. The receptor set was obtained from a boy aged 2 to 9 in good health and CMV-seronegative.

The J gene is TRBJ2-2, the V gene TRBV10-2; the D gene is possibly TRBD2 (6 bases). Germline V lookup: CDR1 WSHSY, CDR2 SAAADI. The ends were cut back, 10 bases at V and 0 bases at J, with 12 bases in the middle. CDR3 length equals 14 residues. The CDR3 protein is CATRRAANTGELFF. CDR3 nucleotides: TGCGCCACCCGGAGGGCAGCGAACACCGGGGAGCTGTTTTTT.

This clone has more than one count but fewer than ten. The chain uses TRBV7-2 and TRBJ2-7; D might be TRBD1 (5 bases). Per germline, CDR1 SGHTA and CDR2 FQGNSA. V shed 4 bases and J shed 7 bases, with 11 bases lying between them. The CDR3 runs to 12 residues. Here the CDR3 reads CASSSRVTEQYF. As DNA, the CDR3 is TGTGCCAGCAGCTCCAGGGTTACAGAGCAGTACTTC.

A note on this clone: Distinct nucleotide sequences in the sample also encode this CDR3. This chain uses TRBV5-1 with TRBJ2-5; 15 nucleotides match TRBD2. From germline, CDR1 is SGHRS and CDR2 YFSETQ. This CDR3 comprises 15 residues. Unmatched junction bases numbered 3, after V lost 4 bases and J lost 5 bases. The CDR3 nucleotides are TGCGCCAGCAGCGGGGGACTAGCGGGGGGCGAGACCCAGTACTTC. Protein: CASSGGLAGGETQYF.

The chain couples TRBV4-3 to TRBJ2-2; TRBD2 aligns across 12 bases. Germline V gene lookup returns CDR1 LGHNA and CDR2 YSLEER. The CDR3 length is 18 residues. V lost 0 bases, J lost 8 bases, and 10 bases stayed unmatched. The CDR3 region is CASSQDLVLAGGPGELFF. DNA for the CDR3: TGCGCCAGCAGCCAAGATTTGGTGCTAGCGGGGGGGCCGGGGGAGCTGTTTTTT.

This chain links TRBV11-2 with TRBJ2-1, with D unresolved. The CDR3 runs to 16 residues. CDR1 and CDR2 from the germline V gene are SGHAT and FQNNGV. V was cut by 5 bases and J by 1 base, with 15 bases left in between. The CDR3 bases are TGTGCCAGCAGCCTGTCCGACTTAGCATCCTACAATGAGCAGTTCTTC. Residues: CASSLSDLASYNEQFF.

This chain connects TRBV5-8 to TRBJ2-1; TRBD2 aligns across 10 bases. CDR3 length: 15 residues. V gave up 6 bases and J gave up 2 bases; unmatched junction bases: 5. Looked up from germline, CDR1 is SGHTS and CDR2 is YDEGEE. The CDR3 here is CASTNSGGPYNEQFF. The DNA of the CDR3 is TGTGCCAGCACCAATAGCGGGGGGCCCTACAATGAGCAGTTCTTC.

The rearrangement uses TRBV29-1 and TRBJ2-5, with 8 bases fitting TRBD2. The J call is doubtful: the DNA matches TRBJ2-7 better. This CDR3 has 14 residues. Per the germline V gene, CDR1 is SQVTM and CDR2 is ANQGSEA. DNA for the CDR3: TGCAGCGTCGCCCTCCTAGCGGGCCCTTCCGAGCAGTACTTC. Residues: CSVALLAGPSEQYF.

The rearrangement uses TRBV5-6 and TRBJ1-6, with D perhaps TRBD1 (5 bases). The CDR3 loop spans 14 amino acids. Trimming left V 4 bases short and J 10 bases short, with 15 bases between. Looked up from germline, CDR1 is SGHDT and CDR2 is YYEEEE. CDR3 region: CASSPWGPTSPLHF. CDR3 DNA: TGTGCCAGCAGCCCTTGGGGCCCTACCTCACCCCTCCACTTT.

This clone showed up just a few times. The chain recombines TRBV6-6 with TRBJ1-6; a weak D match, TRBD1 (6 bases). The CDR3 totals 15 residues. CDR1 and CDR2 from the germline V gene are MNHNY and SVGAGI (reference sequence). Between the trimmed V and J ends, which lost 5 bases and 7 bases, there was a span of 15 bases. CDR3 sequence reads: CASSPSTGMNSPLHF. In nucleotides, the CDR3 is TGTGCCAGCAGTCCCTCCACAGGGATGAATTCACCCCTCCACTTT.

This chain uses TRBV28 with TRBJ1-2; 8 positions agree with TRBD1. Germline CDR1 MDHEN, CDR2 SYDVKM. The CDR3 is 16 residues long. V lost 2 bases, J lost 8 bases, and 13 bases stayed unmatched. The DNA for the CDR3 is TGTGCCAGCAGTTTACCGATCGGGGGCAGGGGGCACGGCTACACCTTC. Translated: CASSLPIGGRGHGYTF.

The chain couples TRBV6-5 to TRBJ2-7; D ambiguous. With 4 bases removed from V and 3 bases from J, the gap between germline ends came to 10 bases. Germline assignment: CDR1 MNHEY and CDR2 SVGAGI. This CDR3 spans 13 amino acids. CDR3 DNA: TGTGCCAGCAGTTTATCTCCCGGCTACGAGCAGTACTTC. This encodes CASSLSPGYEQYF.

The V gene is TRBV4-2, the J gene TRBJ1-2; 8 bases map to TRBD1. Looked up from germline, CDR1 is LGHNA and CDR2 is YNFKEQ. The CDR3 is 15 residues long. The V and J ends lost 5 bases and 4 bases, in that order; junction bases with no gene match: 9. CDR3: CASSIPGGGGYGYTF. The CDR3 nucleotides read TGTGCCAGCAGCATACCAGGGGGCGGGGGCTATGGCTACACCTTC.

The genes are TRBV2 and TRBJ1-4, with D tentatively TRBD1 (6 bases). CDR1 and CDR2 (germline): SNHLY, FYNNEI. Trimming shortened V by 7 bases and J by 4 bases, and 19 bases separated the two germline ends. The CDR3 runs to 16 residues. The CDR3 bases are TGTGCCAGCAATCTGGGGGGGCTCAGCCTTAATGAAAAACTGTTTTTT. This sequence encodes CASNLGGLSLNEKLFF.

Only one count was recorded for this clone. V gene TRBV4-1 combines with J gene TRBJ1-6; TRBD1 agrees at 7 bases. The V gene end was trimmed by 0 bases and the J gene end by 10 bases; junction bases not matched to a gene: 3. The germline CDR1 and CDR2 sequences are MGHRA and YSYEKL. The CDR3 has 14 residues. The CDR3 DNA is TGCGCCAGCAGCCAAGATACAGGGGACTCACCCCTCCACTTT. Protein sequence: CASSQDTGDSPLHF.

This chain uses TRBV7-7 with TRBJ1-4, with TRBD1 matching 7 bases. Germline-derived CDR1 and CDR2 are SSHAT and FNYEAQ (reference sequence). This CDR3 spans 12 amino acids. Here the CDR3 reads CTPGTDNEKLFF. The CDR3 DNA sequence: TGTACCCCAGGGACAGATAATGAAAAACTGTTTTTT.

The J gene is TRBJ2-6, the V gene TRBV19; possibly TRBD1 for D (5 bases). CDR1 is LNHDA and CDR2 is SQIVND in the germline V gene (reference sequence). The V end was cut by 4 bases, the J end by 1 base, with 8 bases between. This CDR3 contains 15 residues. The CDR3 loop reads CASSTSGSGANVLTF. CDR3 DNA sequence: TGTGCCAGTAGTACTTCAGGGTCTGGGGCCAACGTCCTGACTTTC.

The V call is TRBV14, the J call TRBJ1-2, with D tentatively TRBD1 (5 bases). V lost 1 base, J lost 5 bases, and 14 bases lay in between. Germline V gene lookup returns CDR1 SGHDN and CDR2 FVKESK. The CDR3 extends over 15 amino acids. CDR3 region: CASSQVGASSYGYTF. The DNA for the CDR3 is TGTGCCAGCAGCCAAGTTGGGGCCAGCTCTTATGGCTACACCTTC.

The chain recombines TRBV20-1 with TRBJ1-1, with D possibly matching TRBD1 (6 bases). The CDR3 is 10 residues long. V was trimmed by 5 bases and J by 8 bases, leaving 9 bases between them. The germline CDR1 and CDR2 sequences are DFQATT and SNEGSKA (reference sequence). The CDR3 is CSAHQGEAFF. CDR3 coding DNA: TGCAGTGCTCACCAGGGGGAAGCTTTCTTT.

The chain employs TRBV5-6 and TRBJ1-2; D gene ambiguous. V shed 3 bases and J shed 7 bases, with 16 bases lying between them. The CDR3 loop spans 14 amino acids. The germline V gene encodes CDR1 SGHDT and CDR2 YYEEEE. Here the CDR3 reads CASSSRGRLVGYTF. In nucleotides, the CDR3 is TGTGCCAGCAGCTCCCGAGGGCGCTTGGTTGGCTACACCTTC.

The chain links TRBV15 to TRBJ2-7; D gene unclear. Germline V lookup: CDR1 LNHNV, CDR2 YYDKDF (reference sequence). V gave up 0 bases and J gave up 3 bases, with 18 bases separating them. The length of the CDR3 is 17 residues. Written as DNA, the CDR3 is TGTGCCACCAGCAGAGATTTTGGCTCTCTAGGTCTCTACGAGCAGTACTTC. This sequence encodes CATSRDFGSLGLYEQYF.